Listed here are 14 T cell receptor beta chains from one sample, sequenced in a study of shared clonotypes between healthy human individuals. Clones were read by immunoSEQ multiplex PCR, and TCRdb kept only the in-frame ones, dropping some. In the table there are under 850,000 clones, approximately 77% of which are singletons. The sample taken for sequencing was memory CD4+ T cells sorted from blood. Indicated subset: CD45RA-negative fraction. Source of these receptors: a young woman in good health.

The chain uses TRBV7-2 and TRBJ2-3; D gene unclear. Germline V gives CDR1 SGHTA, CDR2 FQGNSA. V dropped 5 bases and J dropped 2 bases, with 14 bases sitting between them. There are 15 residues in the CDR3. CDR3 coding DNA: TGTGCCAGCAGCCCAGTGGCTCTAGTCACAGATACGCAGTATTTT. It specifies CASSPVALVTDTQYF.

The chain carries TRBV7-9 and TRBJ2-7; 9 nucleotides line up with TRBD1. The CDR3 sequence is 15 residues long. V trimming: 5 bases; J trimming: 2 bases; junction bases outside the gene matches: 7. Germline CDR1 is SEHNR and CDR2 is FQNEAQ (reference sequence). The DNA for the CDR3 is TGTGCCAGCAGCCGAACCGGGACAGGGCCCTACGAGCAGTACTTC. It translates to CASSRTGTGPYEQYF.

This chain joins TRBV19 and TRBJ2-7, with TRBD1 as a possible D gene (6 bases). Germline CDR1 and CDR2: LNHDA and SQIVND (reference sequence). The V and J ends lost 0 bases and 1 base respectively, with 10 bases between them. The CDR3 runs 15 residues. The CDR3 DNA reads TGTGCCAGTAGTATAGAGTCAGGGGTGTCCTACGAGCAGTACTTC. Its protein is CASSIESGVSYEQYF.

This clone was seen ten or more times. In nucleotides, the CDR3 is TGTGCCAGCAGCATCGGAAACCGACAGGACTATGGCTACACCTTC. Protein sequence: CASSIGNRQDYGYTF. The chain has TRBV7-8 and TRBJ1-2, with D perhaps TRBD1 (6 bases). V lost 5 bases, J lost 3 bases, and 16 bases lay in between. Germline V CDR1 and CDR2: SGHVS, FQNEAQ. The CDR3 extends over 15 amino acids.

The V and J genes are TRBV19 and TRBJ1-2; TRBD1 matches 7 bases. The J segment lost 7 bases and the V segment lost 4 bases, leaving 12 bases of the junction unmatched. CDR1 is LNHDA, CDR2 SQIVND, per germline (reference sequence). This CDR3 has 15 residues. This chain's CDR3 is CASSRRQGDAGGYTF. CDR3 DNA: TGTGCCAGTAGTAGGCGACAGGGTGATGCTGGTGGCTACACCTTC.

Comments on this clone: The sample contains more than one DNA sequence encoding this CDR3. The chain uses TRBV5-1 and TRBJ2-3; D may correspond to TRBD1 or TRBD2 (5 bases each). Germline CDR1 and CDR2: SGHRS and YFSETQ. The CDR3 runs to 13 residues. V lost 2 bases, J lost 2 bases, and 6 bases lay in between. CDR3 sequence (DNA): TGCGCCAGCAGCTTCGGGGCCACAGATACGCAGTATTTT. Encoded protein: CASSFGATDTQYF. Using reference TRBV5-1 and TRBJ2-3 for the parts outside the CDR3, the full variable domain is KAGVTQTPRYLIKTRGQQVTLSCSPISGHRSVSWYQQTPGQGLQFLFEYFSETQRNKGNFPGRFSGRQFSNSRSEMNVSTLELGDSALYLCASSFGATDTQYFGPGTRLTVL.

CDR3 protein: CASSLQTSGDYEQYF. The DNA of the CDR3 is TGCGCCAGCAGCTTGCAGACTAGCGGAGATTACGAGCAGTACTTC. The V gene is TRBV5-1, the J gene TRBJ2-7; TRBD2 matches at 9 bases. Looked up from germline, CDR1 is SGHRS and CDR2 is YFSETQ. This CDR3 comprises 15 residues. Unmatched junction bases numbered 6, after V lost 1 base and J lost 4 bases.

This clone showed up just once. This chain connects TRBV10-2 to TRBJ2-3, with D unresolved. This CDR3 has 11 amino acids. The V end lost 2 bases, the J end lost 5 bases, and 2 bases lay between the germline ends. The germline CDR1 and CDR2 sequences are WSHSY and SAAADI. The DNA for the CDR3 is TGCGCCAGCAGTGAGAAAGATACGCAGTATTTT. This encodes CASSEKDTQYF.

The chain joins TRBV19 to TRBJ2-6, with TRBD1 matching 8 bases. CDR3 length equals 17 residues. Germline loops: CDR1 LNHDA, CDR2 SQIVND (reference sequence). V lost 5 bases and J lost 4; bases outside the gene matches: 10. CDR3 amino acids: CASSPWDRRAGANVLTF. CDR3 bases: TGTGCCAGTAGTCCCTGGGACAGGAGGGCCGGGGCCAACGTCCTGACTTTC.

The CDR3 region is CASSLSRGKNTEAFF. The CDR3 DNA follows: TGCGCCAGCAGCCTTTCCCGGGGGAAGAACACTGAAGCTTTCTTT. V gene TRBV4-1 combines with J gene TRBJ1-1; D is possibly TRBD1 (5 bases). V lost 4 bases and J 1 base, leaving 13 bases between the germline ends. Looked up from germline, CDR1 is MGHRA and CDR2 is YSYEKL. CDR3 length: 15 residues.

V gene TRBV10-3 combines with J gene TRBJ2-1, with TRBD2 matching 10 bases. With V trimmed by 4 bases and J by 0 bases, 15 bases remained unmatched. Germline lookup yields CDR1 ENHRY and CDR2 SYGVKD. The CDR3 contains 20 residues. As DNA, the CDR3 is TGTGCCATCAGTGCCATAATACTAGCGGGACCTCTTAGCTCCTACAATGAGCAGTTCTTC. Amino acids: CAISAIILAGPLSSYNEQFF.

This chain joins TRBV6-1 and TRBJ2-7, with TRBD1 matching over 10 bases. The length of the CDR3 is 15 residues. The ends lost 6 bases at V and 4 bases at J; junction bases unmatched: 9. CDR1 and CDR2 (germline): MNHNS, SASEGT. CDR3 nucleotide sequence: TGTGCCAGCAGAACCAAGACAGGGGGCGGGTACGAGCAGTACTTC. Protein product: CASRTKTGGGYEQYF.

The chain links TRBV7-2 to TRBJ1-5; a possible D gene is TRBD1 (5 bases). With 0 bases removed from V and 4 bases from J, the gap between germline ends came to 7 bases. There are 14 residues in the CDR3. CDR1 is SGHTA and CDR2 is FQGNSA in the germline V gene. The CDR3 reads CASSLAGGNQPQHF. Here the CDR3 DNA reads TGTGCCAGCAGCTTAGCGGGGGGGAATCAGCCCCAGCATTTT.

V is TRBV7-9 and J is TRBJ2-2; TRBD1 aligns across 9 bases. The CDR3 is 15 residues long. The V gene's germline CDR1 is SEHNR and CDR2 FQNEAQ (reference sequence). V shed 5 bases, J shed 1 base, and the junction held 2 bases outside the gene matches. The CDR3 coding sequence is TGTGCCAGCAGCCGGACAGGGGTGAACACCGGGGAGCTGTTTTTT. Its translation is CASSRTGVNTGELFF.